The clone carrying this T cell receptor beta chain was found a few times. Its antigen is unknown. Time point: newly diagnosed GD, antithyroid drugs for less than 3 months. PBMC RNA served as the TCR library source. The data were taken from a study of regulatory T cells in long-lasting Graves disease. Whole-study findings and limits: Relative to new patients (around 1,000), persistent patients exhibited greater sharing of public clonotypes (approximately 2,800).

Combining iRepertoire HTBI primers with Arm-PCR of CDR3 regions, the authors built TCR beta libraries. MiXCR was run by TCRdb on the multiplex PCR reads, yielding one entry per CDR3 protein. The data contain roughly 420,000 distinct CDR3 sequences, 16% of them seen just once; the ten biggest clones take up under 30%. The CDR3 consists of 14 residues. V lost 0 bases and J lost 4, with 9 bases in between. Per the germline V gene, CDR1 is SGDLS and CDR2 is YYNGEE. These data also formed part of another study, on T cells in Graves' hyperthyroidism and ophthalmopathy.

The starting material was peripheral blood mononuclear cells (PBMCs), obtained at new diagnosis, from a patient treated with antithyroid drugs. The source is a woman younger than 35 with Graves disease. The chain couples TRBV9 to TRBJ2-3, with a possible D match to TRBD2 (7 bases). The CDR3 DNA reads as TGTGCCAGCAGCGTAGGAGGGGGGGCAGATACGCAGTATTTT. Protein product: CASSVGGGADTQYF.